A single sample is the source of the 4 T cell receptor beta chains below, sequenced in a study of blood T cell repertoires in COVID-19. Only in-frame clones appear in the TCRdb table, and some are missing; sequencing was by immunoSEQ multiplex PCR. The sample consists of over 130,000 clones, about 91% of them appearing once. Sequenced input: peripheral blood. All receptors come from a human donor in a cohort sampled during active COVID-19.

This clone was seen just once. This chain joins TRBV11-3 and TRBJ2-1; 8 positions agree with TRBD1. Unmatched junction bases numbered 6, after V lost 5 bases and J lost 0 bases. Looked up from germline, CDR1 is SGHNT and CDR2 is YENEEA. This CDR3 spans 16 amino acids. The CDR3 coding sequence is TGTGCCAGCAGCCTACGGACAGGGAGCTCCTACAATGAGCAGTTCTTC. Translating gives CASSLRTGSSYNEQFF.

This chain joins TRBV3-1 (or the pseudogene TRBV3-2) and TRBJ2-3, with 11 bases matching TRBD2. V trimming: 1 base; J trimming: 0 bases; junction bases outside the gene matches: 6. In germline, CDR1 is LGHDT, CDR2 YNNKEL (reference sequence). The CDR3 covers 18 residues. The CDR3 nucleotides read TGTGCCAGCAGCCAAGGACCTAGCGGGGGGACGAGCACAGATACGCAGTATTTT. Translating gives CASSQGPSGGTSTDTQYF.

V usage is TRBV4-2 and J usage is TRBJ2-3; D perhaps matches TRBD2 (5 bases). The germline gives CDR1 LGHNA, CDR2 YNFKEQ. Trimming cost V 4 bases and J 3 bases, with 14 bases left between them. The CDR3 totals 15 residues. The CDR3 region has the DNA TGTGCCAGCAGCCCAGCGCTAGCACGGACAGATACGCAGTATTTT. Its translation: CASSPALARTDTQYF.

The rearrangement joins TRBV30 to TRBJ1-2, with 11 bases fitting TRBD1. Germline lookup yields CDR1 GTSNPN and CDR2 SVGIG (reference sequence). The CDR3 runs to 16 residues. J was trimmed by 3 bases and V by 2 bases; bases with no gene match: 8. CDR3: CAWSPRTGGGHYGYTF. CDR3 sequence (DNA): TGTGCCTGGAGTCCTAGGACAGGGGGCGGTCACTATGGCTACACCTTC.